This T cell receptor beta chain was profiled in a study of early T cells in non-severe SARS-CoV-2 infection. Overall study findings and caveats: Database matching using VDJdb favored anti-spike CD8 responses, with private and CD4 specificities left missing.

In germline, CDR1 is LNHDA, CDR2 SQIVND (reference sequence). The CDR3 length is 15 residues. Trimming cost V 3 bases and J 3 bases; bases outside gene matches: 5. In this sample, this clonotype turned up a few times. The target antigen is unknown. Individual cDNA molecules carried attached unique molecular identifiers. Each CDR3 protein gets one entry after TCRdb re-called the 5' RACE reads with MiXCR. The sample shows around 37,000 distinct CDR3 sequences, roughly 9.3% of them seen only once. The sample comprised whole blood. The source of this sequence is an adult who was a healthcare worker with PCR-confirmed SARS-CoV-2 infection or an uninfected control (not recorded which). The rearrangement joins TRBV19 to TRBJ1-5, with 7 bases fitting TRBD1. The CDR3 here is CASSIGDRVNQPQHF. CDR3 coding DNA: TGTGCCAGTAGTATTGGCGACAGGGTCAATCAGCCCCAGCATTTT.